The source of this TCR beta chain is a study of cytomegalovirus exposure and HLA in healthy donors. Points from the study as a whole: Reported results showed that the classifier diagnosed cytomegalovirus status with high specificity and sensitivity. According to the study, 160 or so TCR beta chains were cytomegalovirus-associated. Compared with the roughly 670-donor mean, an Asian-associated ancestry cluster reportedly had fewer N-insertions, according to a later analysis.

The CDR3 is 12 amino acids. Losses at the gene ends were 3 bases for V and 5 bases for J; bases not matched to a gene: 1. Looked up from germline, CDR1 is SGHNT and CDR2 is YYREEE (reference sequence). These donors, healthy bone marrow donors, were studied. The PCR used 60 Vbeta and 13 Jbeta primers. Sequencing used immunoSEQ multiplex PCR; TCRdb keeps in-frame clones, though not all of them. The sample holds 120,000 or so clones, approximately 72% seen once. As to this clone: As yet, its antigen is unknown. Other DNA sequences of this sample code for an identical CDR3.

Material for sequencing was PBMCs. The V and J genes are TRBV5-4 and TRBJ1-2, with 7 bases aligning to TRBD1. The TCR comes from a woman in her thirties or forties in good health and CMV-seropositive. The CDR3 sequence is CASSSGGYGYTF. CDR3 in DNA: TGTGCCAGCAGCTCAGGGGGGTATGGCTACACCTTC.